This T cell receptor beta chain came from a study of cytomegalovirus exposure and HLA in healthy donors. Study-level points and caveats: Associated with HLA alleles at 0.05 false discovery rate in a later analysis were 16,951 TCR beta sequences. TCR beta chain V- and J-gene trimming was linked, in a later analysis, to a missense variant in DCLRE1C.

Primers: 60 Vbeta forward and 13 Jbeta reverse. Profiled with immunoSEQ multiplex PCR; TCRdb holds only in-frame clones, not every one. Of approximately 150,000 clones in the sample, approximately 70% were seen once. Trimming shortened V by 2 bases and J by 4 bases, and 11 bases separated the two germline ends. Germline loops: CDR1 LNHDA, CDR2 SQIVND (reference sequence). The CDR3 runs to 15 residues. It was healthy bone marrow donors who served as donors. As regards this clone: What it recognizes is unknown.

The sequencing input was PBMCs. The genes are TRBV19 and TRBJ2-2, with D tentatively TRBD1 (5 bases). The clonotype was recovered from a woman aged 60-70 years in good health and CMV-seronegative. The CDR3 sequence: CASSIIRAATGELFF. CDR3 nucleotides: TGTGCCAGTAGTATAATCAGGGCGGCCACCGGGGAGCTGTTTTTT.